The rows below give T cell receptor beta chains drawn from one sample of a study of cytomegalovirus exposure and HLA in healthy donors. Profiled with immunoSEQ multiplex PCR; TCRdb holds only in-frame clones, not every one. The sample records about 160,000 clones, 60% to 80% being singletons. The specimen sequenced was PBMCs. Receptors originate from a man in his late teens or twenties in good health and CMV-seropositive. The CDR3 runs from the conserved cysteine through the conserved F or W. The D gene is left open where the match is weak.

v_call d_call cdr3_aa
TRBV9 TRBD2 CASSERAGEDTQYF
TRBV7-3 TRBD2 CASSSQPGLAYNEQFF
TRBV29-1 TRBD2 CSATYLDTSGETQYF
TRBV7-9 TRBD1 CATRHGTDIYTDTQYF
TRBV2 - CASSDAVANYGYTF
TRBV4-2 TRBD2 CASSQTGLEDEQFF
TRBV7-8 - CASRGEEGTNYGYTF
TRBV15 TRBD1 CATSRDQTGDYGYTF
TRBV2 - CASRGGTLSGQFF
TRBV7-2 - CASSWTGETQYF
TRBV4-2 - CASSQDREKLFF
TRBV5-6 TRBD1 CASSLGGASIEKLFF
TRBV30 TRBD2 CAWSVGGTSLNTGELFF
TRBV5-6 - CASSRFNEQFF
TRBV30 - CAWSAGEEYGYTF
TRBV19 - CASSIPQGLNTGELFF
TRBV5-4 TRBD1 CASSLKTGSNYGYTF
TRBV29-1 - CSVARTGTDTQYF
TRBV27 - CASSFGGGPGIYGYTF
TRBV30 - CAWKITRTGELFF